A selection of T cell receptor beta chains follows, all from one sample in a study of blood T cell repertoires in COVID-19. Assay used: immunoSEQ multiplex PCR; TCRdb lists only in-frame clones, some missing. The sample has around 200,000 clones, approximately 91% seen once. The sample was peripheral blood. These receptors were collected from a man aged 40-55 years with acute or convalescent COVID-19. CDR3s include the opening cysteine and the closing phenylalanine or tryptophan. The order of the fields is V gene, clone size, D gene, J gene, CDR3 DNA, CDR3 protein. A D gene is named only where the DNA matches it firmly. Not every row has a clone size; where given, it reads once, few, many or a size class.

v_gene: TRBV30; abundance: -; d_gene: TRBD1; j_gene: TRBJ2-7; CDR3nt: TGTGCCTGGAGTCTCGGACAGGGCAGGACCTACGAGCAGTACTTC; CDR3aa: CAWSLGQGRTYEQYF
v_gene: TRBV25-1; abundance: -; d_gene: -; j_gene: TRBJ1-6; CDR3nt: TGTGCCAGCAGTGAAGGCCAGGGTAGGAGCTCCTATAATTCACCCCTCCACTTT; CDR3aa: CASSEGQGRSSYNSPLHF
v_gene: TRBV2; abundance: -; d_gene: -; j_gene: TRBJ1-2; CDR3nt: TGTGCCAGCAGTGAGAACAGGGCAGGATATGGCTACACCTTC; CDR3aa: CASSENRAGYGYTF
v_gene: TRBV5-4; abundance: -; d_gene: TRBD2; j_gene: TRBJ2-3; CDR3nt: TGTGCCAGCAGCTTGGCCCTAGCGGGGGACTTAGATACGCAGTATTTT; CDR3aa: CASSLALAGDLDTQYF
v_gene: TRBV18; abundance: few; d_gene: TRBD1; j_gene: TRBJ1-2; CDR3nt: TGTGCCAGCTCACCGACAGGGGACCCTAACTATGGCTACACCTTC; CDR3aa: CASSPTGDPNYGYTF
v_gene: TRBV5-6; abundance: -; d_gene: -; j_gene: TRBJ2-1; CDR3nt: TGTGCCAGCAGCCCGGGGGTGAGGGAGCAGTTCTTC; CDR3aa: CASSPGVREQFF
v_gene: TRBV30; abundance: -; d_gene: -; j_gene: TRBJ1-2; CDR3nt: TGTGCCTGGAGTGGGCGGAACTATGGCTACACCTTC; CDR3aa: CAWSGRNYGYTF
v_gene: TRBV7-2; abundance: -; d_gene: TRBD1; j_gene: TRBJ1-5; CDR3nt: TGTGCCAGCAGCCTTCGACAGGGCGATCAGCCCCAGCATTTT; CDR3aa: CASSLRQGDQPQHF
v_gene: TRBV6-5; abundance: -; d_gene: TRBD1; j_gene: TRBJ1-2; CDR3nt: TGTGCCAGCAGGCCCCTTGGAACAGGGGGCTATGGCTACACCTTC; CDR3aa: CASRPLGTGGYGYTF
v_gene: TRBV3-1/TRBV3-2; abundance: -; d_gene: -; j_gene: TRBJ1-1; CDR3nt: TGTGCCAGCAGCCAAGATCGGGTAGCAGGGGACAAGGCTTTCTTT; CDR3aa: CASSQDRVAGDKAFF
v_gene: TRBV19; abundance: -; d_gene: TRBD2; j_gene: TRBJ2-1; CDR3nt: TGTGCCAGTAGTATAGGGACTAGCAGCCTCAATGAGCAGTTCTTC; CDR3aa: CASSIGTSSLNEQFF
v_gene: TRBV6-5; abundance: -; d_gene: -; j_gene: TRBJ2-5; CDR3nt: TGTGCCAGCAGTTACTCGGGGGGTCCAGAGACCCAGTACTTC; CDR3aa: CASSYSGGPETQYF
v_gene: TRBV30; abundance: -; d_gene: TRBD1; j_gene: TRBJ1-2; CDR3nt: TGTGCCCGAGGGACAGGGATTGCCTATGGCTACACCTTC; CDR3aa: CARGTGIAYGYTF
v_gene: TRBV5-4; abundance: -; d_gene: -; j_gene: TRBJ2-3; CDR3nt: TGTGCCAGCAGCTTGGCTGGAGGCGGGGTCACAGATACGCAGTATTTT; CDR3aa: CASSLAGGGVTDTQYF
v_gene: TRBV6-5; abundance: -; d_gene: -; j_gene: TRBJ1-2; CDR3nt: TGTGCCAGCTATGAGAACTTCTATGGCTACACCTTC; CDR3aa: CASYENFYGYTF
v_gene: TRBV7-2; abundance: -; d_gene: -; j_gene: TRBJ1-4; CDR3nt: TGTGCCAGCAGCTTAGCGCGGGGGCGGAGGAGCGAAAAACTGTTTTTT; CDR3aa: CASSLARGRRSEKLFF
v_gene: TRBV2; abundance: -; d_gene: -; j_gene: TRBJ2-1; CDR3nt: TGTGCCAGCACGGGGAGTCGAGATGAGCAGTTCTTC; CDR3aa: CASTGSRDEQFF
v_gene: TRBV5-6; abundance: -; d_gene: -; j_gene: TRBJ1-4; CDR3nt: TGTGCCAGCAGCTCAAAACGAGGAATTAATGAAAAACTGTTTTTT; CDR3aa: CASSSKRGINEKLFF
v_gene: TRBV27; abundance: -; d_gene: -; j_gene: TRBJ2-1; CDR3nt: TGTGCCAGCAGTTCTGACAGAAGCTCCTACAATGAGCAGTTCTTC; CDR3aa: CASSSDRSSYNEQFF
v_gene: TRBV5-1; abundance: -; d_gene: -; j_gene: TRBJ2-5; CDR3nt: TGCGCCAGCAGCCGGTATGGATCACAGCAAGAGACCCAGTACTTC; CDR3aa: CASSRYGSQQETQYF
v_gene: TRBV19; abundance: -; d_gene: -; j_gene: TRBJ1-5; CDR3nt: TGTGCCAGTAGTATAGACGGGTATAGCAATCAGCCCCAGCATTTT; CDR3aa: CASSIDGYSNQPQHF
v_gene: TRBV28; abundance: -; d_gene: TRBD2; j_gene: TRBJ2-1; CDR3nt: TGTGCCAGCAGTTTGGGGACTAGCGGGGGGGTAATCAATGAGCAGTTCTTC; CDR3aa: CASSLGTSGGVINEQFF
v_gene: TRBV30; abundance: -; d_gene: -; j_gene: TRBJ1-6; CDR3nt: TGTGCCTGGAGGGGGCGAGATAATTCACCCCTCCACTTT; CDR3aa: CAWRGRDNSPLHF
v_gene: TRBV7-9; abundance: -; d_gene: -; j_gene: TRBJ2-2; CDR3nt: TGTGCCACCCAGCTTAGGGGGAAAGCCAGCGGCGGGGAGCTGTTTTTT; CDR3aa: CATQLRGKASGGELFF
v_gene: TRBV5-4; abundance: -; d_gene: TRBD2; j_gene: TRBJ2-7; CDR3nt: TGTGCCAGCAGCCGCCGGGGGGGGGTTGAGCAGTACTTC; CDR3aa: CASSRRGGVEQYF
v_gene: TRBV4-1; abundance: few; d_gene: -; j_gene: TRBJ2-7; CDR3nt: TGCGCCAGCAGTCGGGGTGACTCCTACGAGCAGTACTTC; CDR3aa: CASSRGDSYEQYF
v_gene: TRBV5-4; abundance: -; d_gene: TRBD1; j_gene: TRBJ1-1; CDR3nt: TGTGCCAGCAGCGCAGGGGGTCTGAACACTGAAGCTTTCTTT; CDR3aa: CASSAGGLNTEAFF
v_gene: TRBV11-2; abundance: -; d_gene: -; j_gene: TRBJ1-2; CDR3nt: TGTGCCAGCAGCTTATGGGGAGGCGGCTACACCTTC; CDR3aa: CASSLWGGGYTF
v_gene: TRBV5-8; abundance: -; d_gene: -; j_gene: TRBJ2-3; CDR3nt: TGTGCCAGCAGCTTGGCGGCTAGCCGACTCACAGATACGCAGTATTTT; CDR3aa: CASSLAASRLTDTQYF
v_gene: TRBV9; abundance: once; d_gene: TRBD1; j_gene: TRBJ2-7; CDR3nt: TGTGCCAGCAGCGTAGAGGCAGGGGGCCACGAGCAGTACTTC; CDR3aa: CASSVEAGGHEQYF
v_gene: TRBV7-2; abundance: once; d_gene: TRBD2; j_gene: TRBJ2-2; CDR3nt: TGTGCCAGCAGCGGACTAGCCCCGAACACCGGGGAGCTGTTTTTT; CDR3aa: CASSGLAPNTGELFF
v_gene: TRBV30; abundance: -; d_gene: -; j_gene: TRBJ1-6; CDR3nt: TGTGCCTGGAGCAGGGGTTTGGAAAATTCACCCCTCCACTTT; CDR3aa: CAWSRGLENSPLHF
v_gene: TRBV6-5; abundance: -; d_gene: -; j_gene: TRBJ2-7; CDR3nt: TGTGCCAGCAGTCGACAACACTCCTACGAGCAGTACTTC; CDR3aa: CASSRQHSYEQYF
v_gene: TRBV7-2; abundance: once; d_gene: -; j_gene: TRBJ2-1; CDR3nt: TGTGCCAGCAGCTTGACTTATTACAATGAGCAGTTCTTC; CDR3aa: CASSLTYYNEQFF
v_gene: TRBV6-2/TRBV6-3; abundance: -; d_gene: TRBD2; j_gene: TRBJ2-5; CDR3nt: TGTGCCAGCAGTTACTCGCTGGGATCTGGCGGGGGATCAGAGACCCAGTACTTC; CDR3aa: CASSYSLGSGGGSETQYF
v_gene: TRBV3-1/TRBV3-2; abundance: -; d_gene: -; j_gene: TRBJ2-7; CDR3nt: TGTGCCAGCAGCCAAGATTGGCAGCGTGGAGAGCAGTACTTC; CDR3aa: CASSQDWQRGEQYF
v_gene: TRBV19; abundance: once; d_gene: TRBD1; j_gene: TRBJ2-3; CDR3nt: TGTGCCAGTAGTAGCCCCGGGACAGCCGCAGATACGCAGTATTTT; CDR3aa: CASSSPGTAADTQYF
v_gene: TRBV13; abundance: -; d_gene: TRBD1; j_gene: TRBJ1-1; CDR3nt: TGTGCCAGCAGCAAACAGGGGGCGGTTCTTATCACTGAAGCTTTCTTT; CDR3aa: CASSKQGAVLITEAFF
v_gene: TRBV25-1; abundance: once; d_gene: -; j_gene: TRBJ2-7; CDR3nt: TGTGCCAGCAGTGGTCAGGACAGCTACTCCTACGAGCAGTACTTC; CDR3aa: CASSGQDSYSYEQYF
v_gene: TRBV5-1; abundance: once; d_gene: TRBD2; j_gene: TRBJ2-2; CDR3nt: TGCGCCAGCAGCTTTCGGACTAGCGGGGGGGCTTACACCGGGGAGCTGTTTTTT; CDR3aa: CASSFRTSGGAYTGELFF
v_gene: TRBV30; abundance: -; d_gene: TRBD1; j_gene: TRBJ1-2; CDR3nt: TGTGCCTGGAGTCCTGGACAGGGCCATGGCTACACCTTC; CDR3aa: CAWSPGQGHGYTF
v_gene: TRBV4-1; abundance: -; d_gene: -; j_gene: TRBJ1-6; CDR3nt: TGCGCCAGCAGCCAAGACAGAACTAATTCACCCCTCCACTTT; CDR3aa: CASSQDRTNSPLHF
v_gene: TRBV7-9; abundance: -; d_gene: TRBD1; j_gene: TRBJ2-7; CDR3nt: TGTGCCAGCAGCCTACACCACAGGGGCTACGAGCAGTACTTC; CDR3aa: CASSLHHRGYEQYF
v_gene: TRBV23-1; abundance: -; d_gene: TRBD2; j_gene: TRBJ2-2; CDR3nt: TGCGCCAGCAGTCAACACCCAAGGAAGCTAGCGGGGGACGATAGTGGGAACACCGGGGAGCTGTTTTTT; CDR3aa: CASSQHPRKLAGDDSGNTGELFF
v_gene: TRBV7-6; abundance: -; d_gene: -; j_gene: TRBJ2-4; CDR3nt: TGTGCCAGCAGCCTAGGGTCGGGGGACAAAAACATTCAGTACTTC; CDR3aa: CASSLGSGDKNIQYF
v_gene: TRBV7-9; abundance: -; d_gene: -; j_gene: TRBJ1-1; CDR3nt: TGTGCCAGCGGCCGAAAGAACACTGAAGCTTTCTTT; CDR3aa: CASGRKNTEAFF
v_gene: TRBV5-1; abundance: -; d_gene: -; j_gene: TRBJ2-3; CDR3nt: TGCGCCAGCAGCTTACGGGACACCGGCTCGGTGGATACGCAGTATTTT; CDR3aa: CASSLRDTGSVDTQYF
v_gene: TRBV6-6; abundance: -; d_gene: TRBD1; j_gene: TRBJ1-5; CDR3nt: TGTGCCAGCAGTCTATTAGGGACAGACATTAGCAATCAGCCCCAGCATTTT; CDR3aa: CASSLLGTDISNQPQHF
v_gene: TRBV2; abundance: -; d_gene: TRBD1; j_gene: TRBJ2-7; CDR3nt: TGTGCCAGCAGTGAACAGGGGGTACCTGGCGAGCAGTACTTC; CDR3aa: CASSEQGVPGEQYF
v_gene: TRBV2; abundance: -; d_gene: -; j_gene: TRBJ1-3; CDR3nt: TGTGCCAGCAGTGAAGGGCGGGGAGAGTCTGGAAACACCATATATTTT; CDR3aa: CASSEGRGESGNTIYF
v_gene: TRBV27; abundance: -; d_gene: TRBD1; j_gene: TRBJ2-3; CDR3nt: TGTGCCAGCAGTCCGGGACAGGGGGTCACAGATACGCAGTATTTT; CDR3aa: CASSPGQGVTDTQYF
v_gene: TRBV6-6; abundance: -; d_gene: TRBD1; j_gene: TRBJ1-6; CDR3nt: TGTGCCAGCAGACGACAGGGGAGGGATAATTCACCCCTCCACTTT; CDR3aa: CASRRQGRDNSPLHF
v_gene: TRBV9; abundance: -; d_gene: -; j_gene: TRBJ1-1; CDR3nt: TGTGCCAGCAGCGCTGGGGGCGGGGGACACACTGAAGCTTTCTTT; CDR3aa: CASSAGGGGHTEAFF